These T cell receptor beta chains were read from a single sample in a study of OX40 agonist ivuxolimab in advanced cancers. Generated by immunoSEQ multiplex PCR, the TCRdb table keeps only in-frame clones and is missing some. The repertoire includes about 15,000 clones, about 81% of them detected once, and approximately 40% sits in the top ten. The sample here was CD4+ or CD8+ T cells sorted from blood, taken in a trial of the OX40 agonist ivuxolimab. The receptors stem from an adult with an advanced solid tumor such as melanoma, head and neck, liver or kidney cancer. CDR3s include the opening cysteine and the closing phenylalanine or tryptophan. D genes are given only for firm matches. For some rows the clone size is stated as once, few or many, or as a class when expanded; others skip it.

>NA|NA|TRBV6-5|TRBJ1-2
CASSNRDGTNYGYTF
TGTGCCAGCAGTAACCGGGACGGAACTAACTATGGCTACACCTTC
>NA|NA|TRBV19|TRBJ2-3
CASAGKSTDTQYF
TGTGCCAGCGCAGGGAAAAGCACAGATACGCAGTATTTT
>NA|few|TRBV5-8|TRBJ1-4
CASSHGTEATNEKLFF
TGTGCCAGCAGCCACGGGACCGAAGCAACTAATGAAAAACTGTTTTTT
>NA|NA|TRBV4-1|TRBJ2-7
CASSPVFGGQEQYF
TGCGCCAGCAGCCCCGTTTTTGGGGGTCAAGAGCAGTACTTC
>NA|NA|TRBV4-2|TRBJ2-7
CASSQGSGRYEQYF
TGTGCCAGCAGCCAAGGATCTGGGAGGTACGAGCAGTACTTC
>NA|NA|TRBV2|TRBJ1-2
CASSVSGNYGYTF
TGTGCCAGCAGTGTGTCTGGTAACTATGGCTACACCTTC
>NA|NA|TRBV5-1|TRBJ2-7
CASSPDGRGHEQYF
TGCGCCAGCAGCCCGGATGGCAGGGGTCACGAGCAGTACTTC
>NA|NA|TRBV11-2|TRBJ2-2
CASSFSRELFF
TGTGCCAGCAGCTTTTCGCGGGAGCTGTTTTTT
>TRBD1|NA|TRBV29-1|TRBJ1-4
CSVGGGVWGQVFTNEKLFF
TGCAGCGTTGGGGGGGGCGTGTGGGGACAGGTCTTCACTAATGAAAAACTGTTTTTT
>TRBD1|medium-sized|TRBV5-4|TRBJ2-7
CASSPGQGVYEQYF
TGTGCCAGCAGCCCCGGACAGGGGGTCTACGAGCAGTACTTC
>NA|once|TRBV27|TRBJ2-5
CASSFGGGTFQETQYF
TGTGCCAGCAGTTTTGGAGGCGGGACATTCCAAGAGACCCAGTACTTC
>NA|once|TRBV15|TRBJ1-1
CATSKPTGVNTEAFF
TGTGCCACCAGCAAACCCACGGGGGTGAACACTGAAGCTTTCTTT
>NA|NA|TRBV5-1|TRBJ1-5
CASSYEGSGQPQHF
TGCGCCAGCAGCTACGAGGGGTCTGGGCAGCCCCAGCATTTT
>NA|NA|TRBV27|TRBJ1-5
CASSLFREVSQPQHF
TGTGCCAGCAGTTTGTTCAGGGAAGTGAGTCAGCCCCAGCATTTT
>NA|NA|TRBV5-6|TRBJ1-5
CASSLAVGDQSQHF
TGTGCCAGCAGCTTGGCGGTGGGGGATCAGTCCCAGCATTTT
>TRBD2|NA|TRBV7-3|TRBJ2-3
CASSKAGGQIDTQYF
TGTGCCAGCTCAAAAGCGGGGGGGCAAATAGATACGCAGTATTTT
>NA|NA|TRBV27|TRBJ2-1
CASSLANNEQFF
TGTGCCAGCAGTTTAGCCAACAATGAGCAGTTCTTC
>TRBD2|many|TRBV28|TRBJ2-4
CASRRAGGGNIQYF
TGTGCCAGCAGGCGGGCGGGGGGTGGAAACATTCAGTACTTC
>TRBD1|NA|TRBV4-3|TRBJ1-5
CASSQGTGTGQPQHF
TGCGCCAGCAGCCAAGGGACAGGGACGGGCCAGCCCCAGCATTTT
>TRBD1|NA|TRBV6-1|TRBJ2-6
CASSDPWTGETSGANVLTF
TGTGCCAGCAGTGACCCCTGGACAGGGGAGACTTCTGGGGCCAACGTCCTGACTTTC
>TRBD2|NA|TRBV2|TRBJ2-7
CASSLGLDSYEQYF
TGTGCCAGCAGTCTCGGACTAGATTCCTACGAGCAGTACTTC
>NA|NA|TRBV6-5|TRBJ2-1
CASSLRAQWPNEQFF
TGTGCCAGCAGCCTCCGGGCCCAATGGCCCAATGAGCAGTTCTTC
>TRBD1|NA|TRBV18|TRBJ2-1
CASSPWTGGWNEQFF
TGTGCCAGCTCACCATGGACAGGGGGATGGAATGAGCAGTTCTTC
>NA|NA|TRBV5-1|TRBJ2-1
CASSLVSYNEQFF
TGCGCCAGCAGCTTAGTGTCCTACAATGAGCAGTTCTTC
>TRBD1|NA|TRBV11-2|TRBJ2-7
CASSLVDRGHEQYF
TGTGCCAGCAGCTTGGTAGACAGGGGGCACGAGCAGTACTTC
>NA|NA|TRBV2|TRBJ2-7
CASSEAVGEQYF
TGTGCCAGCAGTGAAGCGGTCGGGGAGCAGTACTTC
>NA|NA|TRBV5-4|TRBJ1-2
CASSWGDLGYGYTF
TGTGCCAGCAGCTGGGGAGATCTTGGCTATGGCTACACCTTC
>TRBD2|once|TRBV2|TRBJ2-3
CASLAGYTDTQYF
TGTGCCAGTCTAGCGGGATACACAGATACGCAGTATTTT
>NA|NA|TRBV5-1|TRBJ2-5
CASSLTSGQETQYF
TGCGCCAGCAGCTTGACGTCAGGGCAAGAGACCCAGTACTTC
>TRBD1|NA|TRBV15|TRBJ1-1
CATSRDGTGDTEAFF
TGTGCCACCAGCAGAGATGGAACAGGGGACACTGAAGCTTTCTTT
>NA|NA|TRBV6-4|TRBJ2-1
CASSRTNHNEQFF
TGTGCCAGCAGTAGGACTAACCACAATGAGCAGTTCTTC
>TRBD1|once|TRBV9|TRBJ2-2
CASMGQQNTGELFF
TGTGCCAGCATGGGACAGCAGAACACCGGGGAGCTGTTTTTT
>NA|once|TRBV19|TRBJ1-5
CASSPTVRQPQHF
TGTGCCAGTAGTCCCACCGTCAGACAGCCCCAGCATTTT
>TRBD1|NA|TRBV29-1|TRBJ1-3
CSVAGTGRADTIYF
TGCAGCGTAGCCGGGACAGGAAGGGCGGACACCATATATTTT
>TRBD1|NA|TRBV4-3|TRBJ1-2
CASSQLQGSYGYTF
TGCGCCAGCAGCCAGTTACAGGGGAGCTATGGCTACACCTTC
>NA|once|TRBV28|TRBJ2-7
CASSLRDYEQYF
TGTGCCAGCAGTTTGAGGGACTACGAGCAGTACTTC
>NA|NA|TRBV9|TRBJ2-6
CASSVSGSGANVLTF
TGTGCCAGCAGCGTTAGCGGCTCTGGGGCCAACGTCCTGACTTTC
>NA|NA|TRBV2|TRBJ1-4
CASRSQEGEKLFF
TGTGCCAGCAGGTCCCAGGAAGGTGAAAAACTGTTTTTT
>NA|once|TRBV13|TRBJ2-4
CASSLGDLAKNIQYF
TGTGCCAGCAGCTTAGGAGACCTAGCCAAAAACATTCAGTACTTC
>NA|NA|TRBV5-3|TRBJ1-2
CARSSRQRSLGPYGYTF
TGTGCCAGAAGCTCCCGGCAGAGAAGCTTGGGACCTTATGGCTACACCTTC
>NA|NA|TRBV5-6|TRBJ1-1
CASSLRQDTEAFF
TGTGCCAGCAGCTTGCGACAGGACACTGAAGCTTTCTTT